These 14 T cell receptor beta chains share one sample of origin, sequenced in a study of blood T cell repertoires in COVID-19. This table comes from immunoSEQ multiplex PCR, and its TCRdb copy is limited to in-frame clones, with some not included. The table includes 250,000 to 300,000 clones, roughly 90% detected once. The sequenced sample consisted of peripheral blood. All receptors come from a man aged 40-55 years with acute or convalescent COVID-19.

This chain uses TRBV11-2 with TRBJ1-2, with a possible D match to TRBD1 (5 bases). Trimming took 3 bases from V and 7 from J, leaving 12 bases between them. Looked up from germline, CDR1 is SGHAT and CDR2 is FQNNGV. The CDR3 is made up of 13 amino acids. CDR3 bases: TGTGCCAGCAGCTTCGGGGGGGAAGTTGGCTACACCTTC. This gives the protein CASSFGGEVGYTF.

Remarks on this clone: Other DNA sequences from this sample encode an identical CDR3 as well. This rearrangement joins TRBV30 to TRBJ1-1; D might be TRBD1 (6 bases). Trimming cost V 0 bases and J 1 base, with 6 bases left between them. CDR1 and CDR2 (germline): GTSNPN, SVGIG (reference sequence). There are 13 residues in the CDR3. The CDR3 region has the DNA TGTGCCTGGAGTGTGGGACAGAACACTGAAGCTTTCTTT. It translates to CAWSVGQNTEAFF.

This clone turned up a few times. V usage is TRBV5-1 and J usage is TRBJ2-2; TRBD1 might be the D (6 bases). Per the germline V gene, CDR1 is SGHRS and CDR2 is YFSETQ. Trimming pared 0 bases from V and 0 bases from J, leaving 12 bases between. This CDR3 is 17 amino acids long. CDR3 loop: CASSLASQGTNTGELFF. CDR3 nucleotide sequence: TGCGCCAGCAGCTTGGCCAGCCAGGGGACGAACACCGGGGAGCTGTTTTTT.

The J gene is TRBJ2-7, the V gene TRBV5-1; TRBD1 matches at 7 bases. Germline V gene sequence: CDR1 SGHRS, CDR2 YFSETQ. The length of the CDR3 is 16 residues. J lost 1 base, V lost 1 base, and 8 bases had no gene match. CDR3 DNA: TGCGCCAGCAGCTTGACTGGGACAGATCTTTCCTACGAGCAGTACTTC. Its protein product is CASSLTGTDLSYEQYF.

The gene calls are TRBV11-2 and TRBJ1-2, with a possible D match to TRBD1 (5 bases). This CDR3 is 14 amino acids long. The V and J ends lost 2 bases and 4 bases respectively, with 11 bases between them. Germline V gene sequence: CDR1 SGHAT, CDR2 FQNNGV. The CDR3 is CASSLQGLPYGYTF. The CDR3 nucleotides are TGTGCCAGCAGCTTACAGGGCCTCCCCTATGGCTACACCTTC.

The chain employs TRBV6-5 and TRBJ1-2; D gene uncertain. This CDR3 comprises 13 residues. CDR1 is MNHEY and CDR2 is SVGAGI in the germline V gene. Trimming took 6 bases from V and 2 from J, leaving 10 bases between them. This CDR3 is CASRATVNYGYTF. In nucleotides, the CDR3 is TGTGCCAGCAGAGCTACAGTAAACTATGGCTACACCTTC.

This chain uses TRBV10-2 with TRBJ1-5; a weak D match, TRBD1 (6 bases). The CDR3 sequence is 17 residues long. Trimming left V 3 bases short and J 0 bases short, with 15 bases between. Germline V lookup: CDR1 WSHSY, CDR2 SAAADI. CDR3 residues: CASSEGRTAYSNQPQHF. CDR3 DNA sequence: TGCGCCAGCAGTGAAGGAAGGACAGCCTATAGCAATCAGCCCCAGCATTTT.

CDR3 protein: CASSQMGQVYYGYTF. In DNA, the CDR3 is TGTGCCAGCAGCCAAATGGGACAAGTATACTATGGCTACACCTTC. The chain is built from TRBV14 and TRBJ1-2, with D possibly being TRBD1 (6 bases). Germline V gives CDR1 SGHDN, CDR2 FVKESK. The ends were cut back, 2 bases at V and 3 bases at J, with 13 bases in the middle. The CDR3 spans 15 residues.

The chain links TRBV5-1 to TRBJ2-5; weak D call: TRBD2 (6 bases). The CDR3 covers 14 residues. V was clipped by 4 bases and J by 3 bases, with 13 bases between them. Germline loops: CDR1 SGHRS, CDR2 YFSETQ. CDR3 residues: CASSPGLLEETQYF. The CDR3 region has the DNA TGCGCCAGCAGCCCGGGACTTCTAGAAGAGACCCAGTACTTC.

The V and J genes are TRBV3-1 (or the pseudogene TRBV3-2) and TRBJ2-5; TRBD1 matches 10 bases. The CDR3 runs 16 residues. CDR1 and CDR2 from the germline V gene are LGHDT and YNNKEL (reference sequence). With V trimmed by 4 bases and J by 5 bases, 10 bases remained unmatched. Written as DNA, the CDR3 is TGTGCCAGCAGCCGAACGGACAGGGGGTTTGGGGAGACCCAGTACTTC. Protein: CASSRTDRGFGETQYF.

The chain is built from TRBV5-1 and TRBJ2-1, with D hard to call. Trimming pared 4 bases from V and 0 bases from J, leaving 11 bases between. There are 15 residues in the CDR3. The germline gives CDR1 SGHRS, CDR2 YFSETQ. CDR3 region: CASSDHRSSYNEQFF. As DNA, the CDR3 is TGCGCCAGCAGCGATCATAGGAGCTCCTACAATGAGCAGTTCTTC.

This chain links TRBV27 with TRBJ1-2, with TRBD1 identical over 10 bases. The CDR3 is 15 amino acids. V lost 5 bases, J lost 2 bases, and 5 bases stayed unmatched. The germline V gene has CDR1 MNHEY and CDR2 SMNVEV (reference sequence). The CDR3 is CASSLRQGANYGYTF. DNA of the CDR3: TGTGCCAGCAGTCTAAGACAGGGGGCCAACTATGGCTACACCTTC.

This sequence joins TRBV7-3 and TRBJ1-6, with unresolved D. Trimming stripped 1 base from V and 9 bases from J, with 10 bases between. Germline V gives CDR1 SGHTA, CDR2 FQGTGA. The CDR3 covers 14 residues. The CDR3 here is CASSLNAGISPLHF. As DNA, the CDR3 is TGTGCCAGCAGCTTAAATGCGGGAATTTCACCCCTCCACTTT. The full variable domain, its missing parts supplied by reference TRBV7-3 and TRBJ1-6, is GAGVSQTPSNKVTEKGKYVELRCDPISGHTALYWYRQSLGQGPEFLIYFQGTGAADDSGLPNDRFFAVRPEGSVSTLKIQRTERGDSAVYLCASSLNAGISPLHFGNGTRLTVT.

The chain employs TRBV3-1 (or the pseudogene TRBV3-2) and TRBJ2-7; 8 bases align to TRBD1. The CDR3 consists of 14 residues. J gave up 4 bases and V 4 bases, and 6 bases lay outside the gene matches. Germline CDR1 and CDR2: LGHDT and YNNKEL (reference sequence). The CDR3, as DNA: TGTGCCAGCAGCCCCCGGACAGGGAATTACGAGCAGTACTTC. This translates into CASSPRTGNYEQYF.